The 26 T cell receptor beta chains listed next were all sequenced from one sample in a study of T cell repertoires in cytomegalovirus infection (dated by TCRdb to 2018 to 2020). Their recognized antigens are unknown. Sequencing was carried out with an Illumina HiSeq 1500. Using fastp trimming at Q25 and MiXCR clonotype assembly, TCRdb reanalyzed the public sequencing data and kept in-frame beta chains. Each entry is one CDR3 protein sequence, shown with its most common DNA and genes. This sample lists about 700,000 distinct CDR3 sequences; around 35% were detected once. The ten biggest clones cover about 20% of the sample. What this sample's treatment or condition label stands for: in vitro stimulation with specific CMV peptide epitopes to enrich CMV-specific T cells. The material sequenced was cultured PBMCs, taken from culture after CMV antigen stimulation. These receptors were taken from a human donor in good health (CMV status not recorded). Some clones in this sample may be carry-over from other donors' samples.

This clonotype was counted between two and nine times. Here the CDR3 DNA reads TGCGCCAGCAGCCCGGGATCACCCCGGCAGTATTTT. Translating it yields CASSPGSPRQYF. V and J are TRBV5-1 and TRBJ2-3, with a weak D call TRBD2 (5 bases). The CDR3 runs to 12 residues. Trimming removed 4 bases from V and 11 bases from J, with 14 bases in between. Germline V gene lookup returns CDR1 SGHRS and CDR2 YFSETQ. The variable domain in full, with the rest retrieved from reference TRBV5-1 and TRBJ2-3, is KAGVTQTPRYLIKTRGQQVTLSCSPISGHRSVSWYQQTPGQGLQFLFEYFSETQRNKGNFPGRFSGRQFSNSRSEMNVSTLELGDSALYLCASSPGSPRQYFGPGTRLTVL.

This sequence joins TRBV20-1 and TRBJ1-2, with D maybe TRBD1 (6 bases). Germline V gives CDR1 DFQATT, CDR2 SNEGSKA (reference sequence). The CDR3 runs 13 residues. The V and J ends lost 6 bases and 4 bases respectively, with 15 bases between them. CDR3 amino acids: CSASPGTSYGYTF. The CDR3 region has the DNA TGCAGTGCCTCACCCGGGACAAGCTATGGCTACACCTTC.

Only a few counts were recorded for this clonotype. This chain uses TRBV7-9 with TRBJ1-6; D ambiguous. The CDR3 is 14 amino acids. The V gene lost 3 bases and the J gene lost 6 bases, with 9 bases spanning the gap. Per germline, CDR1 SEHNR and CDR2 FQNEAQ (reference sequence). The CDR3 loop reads CASSFGSSNSPLHF. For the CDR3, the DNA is TGTGCCAGCAGCTTTGGATCGAGTAATTCACCCCTCCACTTT.

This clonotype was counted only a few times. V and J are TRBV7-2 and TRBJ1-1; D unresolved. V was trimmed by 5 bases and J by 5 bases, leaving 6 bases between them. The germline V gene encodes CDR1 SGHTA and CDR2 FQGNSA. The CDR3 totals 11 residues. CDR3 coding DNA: TGTGCCAGCAGCCCGATAACTGAAGCTTTCTTT. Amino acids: CASSPITEAFF.

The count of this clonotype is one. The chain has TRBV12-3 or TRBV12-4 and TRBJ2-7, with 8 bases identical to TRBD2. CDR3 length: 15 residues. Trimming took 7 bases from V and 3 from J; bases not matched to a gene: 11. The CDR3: CASTLMIGTSYEQYF. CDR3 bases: TGTGCCAGCACCCTGATGATAGGGACTAGCTACGAGCAGTACTTC.

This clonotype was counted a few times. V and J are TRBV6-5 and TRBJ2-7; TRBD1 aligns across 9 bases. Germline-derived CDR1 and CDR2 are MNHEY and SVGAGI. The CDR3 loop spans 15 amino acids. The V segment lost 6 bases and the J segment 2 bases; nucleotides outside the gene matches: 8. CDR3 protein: CASSRPGQGTYEQYF. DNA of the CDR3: TGTGCCAGCAGCAGACCGGGACAGGGAACCTACGAGCAGTACTTC.

Here the CDR3 reads CASSVLGGGRTEAFF. For the CDR3, the DNA is TGTGCCAGCAGTGTTCTTGGGGGGGGACGGACTGAAGCTTTCTTT. The rearrangement uses TRBV2 and TRBJ1-1, with D possibly being TRBD1 (5 bases). V lost 4 bases, J lost 5 bases, and 17 bases lay in between. The CDR3 covers 15 residues. The germline gives CDR1 SNHLY, CDR2 FYNNEI.

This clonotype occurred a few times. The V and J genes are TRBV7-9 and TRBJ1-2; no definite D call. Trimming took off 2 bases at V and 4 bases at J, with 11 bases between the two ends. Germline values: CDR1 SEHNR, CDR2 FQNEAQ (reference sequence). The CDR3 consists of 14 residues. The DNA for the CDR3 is TGTGCCAGCAGCTTACATGGGAGAGGCTATGGCTACACCTTC. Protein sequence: CASSLHGRGYGYTF. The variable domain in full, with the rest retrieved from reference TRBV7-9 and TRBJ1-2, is DTGVSQNPRHKITKRGQNVTFRCDPISEHNRLYWYRQTLGQGPEFLTYFQNEAQLEKSRLLSDRFSAERPKGSFSTLEIQRTEQGDSAMYLCASSLHGRGYGYTFGSGTRLTVV.

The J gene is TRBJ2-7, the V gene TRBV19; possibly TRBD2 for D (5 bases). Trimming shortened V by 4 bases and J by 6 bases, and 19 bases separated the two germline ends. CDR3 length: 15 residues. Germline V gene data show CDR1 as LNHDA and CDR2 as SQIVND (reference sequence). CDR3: CASSTSGPRGREQYF. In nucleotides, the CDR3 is TGTGCCAGTAGTACCTCCGGTCCCAGAGGGCGCGAGCAGTACTTC.

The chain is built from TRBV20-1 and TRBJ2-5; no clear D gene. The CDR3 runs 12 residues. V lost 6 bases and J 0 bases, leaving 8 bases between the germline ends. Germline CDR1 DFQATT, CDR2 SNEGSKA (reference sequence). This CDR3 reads CSALLDQETQYF. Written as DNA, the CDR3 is TGCAGTGCATTACTCGACCAAGAGACCCAGTACTTC.

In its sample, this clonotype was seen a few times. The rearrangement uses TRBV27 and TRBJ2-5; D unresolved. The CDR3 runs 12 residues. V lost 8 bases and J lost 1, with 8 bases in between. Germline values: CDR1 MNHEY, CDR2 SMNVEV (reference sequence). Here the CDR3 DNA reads TGTGCCAGCGCCAGAAGCCAAGAGACCCAGTACTTC. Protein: CASARSQETQYF.

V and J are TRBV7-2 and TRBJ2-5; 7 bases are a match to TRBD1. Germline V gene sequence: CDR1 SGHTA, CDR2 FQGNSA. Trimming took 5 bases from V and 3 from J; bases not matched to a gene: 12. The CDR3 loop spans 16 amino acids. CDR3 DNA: TGTGCCAGCAGCCCCCCGACAGGGTTTGGGGAAGAGACCCAGTACTTC. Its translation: CASSPPTGFGEETQYF.

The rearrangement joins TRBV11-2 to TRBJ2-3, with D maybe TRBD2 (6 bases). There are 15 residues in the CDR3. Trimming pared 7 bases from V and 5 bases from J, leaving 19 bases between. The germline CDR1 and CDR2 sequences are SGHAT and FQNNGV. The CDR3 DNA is TGTGCCAGCACCCGGGACCCACGGGAGTTAGATACGCAGTATTTT. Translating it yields CASTRDPRELDTQYF.

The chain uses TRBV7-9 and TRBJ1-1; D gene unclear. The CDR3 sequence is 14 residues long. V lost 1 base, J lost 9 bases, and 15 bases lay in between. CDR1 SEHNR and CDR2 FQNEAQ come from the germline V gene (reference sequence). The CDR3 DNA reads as TGTGCCAGCAGCTTAGTTCGGATACGGGCCCAAGCTTTCTTT. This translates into CASSLVRIRAQAFF. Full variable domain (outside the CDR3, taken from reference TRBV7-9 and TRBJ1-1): DTGVSQNPRHKITKRGQNVTFRCDPISEHNRLYWYRQTLGQGPEFLTYFQNEAQLEKSRLLSDRFSAERPKGSFSTLEIQRTEQGDSAMYLCASSLVRIRAQAFFGQGTRLTVV.

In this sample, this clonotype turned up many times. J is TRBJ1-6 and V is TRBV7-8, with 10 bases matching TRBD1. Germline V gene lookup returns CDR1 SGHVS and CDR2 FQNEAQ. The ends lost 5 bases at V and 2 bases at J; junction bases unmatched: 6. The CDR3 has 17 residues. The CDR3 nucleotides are TGTGCCAGCAGCCACCGGGACAGGGGACCCTATAATTCACCCCTCCACTTT. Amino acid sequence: CASSHRDRGPYNSPLHF.

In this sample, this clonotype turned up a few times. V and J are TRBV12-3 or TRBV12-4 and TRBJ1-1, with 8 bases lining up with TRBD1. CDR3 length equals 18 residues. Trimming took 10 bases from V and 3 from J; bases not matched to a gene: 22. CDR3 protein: CATQYNRGSSLGDTEAFF. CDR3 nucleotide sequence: TGTGCCACTCAATATAACAGGGGGTCCTCCCTGGGGGACACTGAAGCTTTCTTT.

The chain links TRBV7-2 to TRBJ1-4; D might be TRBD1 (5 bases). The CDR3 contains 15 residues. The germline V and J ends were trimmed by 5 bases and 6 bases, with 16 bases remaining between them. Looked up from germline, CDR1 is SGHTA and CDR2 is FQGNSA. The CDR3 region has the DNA TGTGCCAGCAGCCCCGTGGGGGATAGGGATGAAAAACTGTTTTTT. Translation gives CASSPVGDRDEKLFF. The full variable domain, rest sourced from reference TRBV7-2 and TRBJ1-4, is GAGVSQSPSNKVTEKGKDVELRCDPISGHTALYWYRQSLGQGLEFLIYFQGNSAPDKSGLPSDRFSAERTGGSVSTLTIQRTQQEDSAVYLCASSPVGDRDEKLFFGSGTQLSVL.

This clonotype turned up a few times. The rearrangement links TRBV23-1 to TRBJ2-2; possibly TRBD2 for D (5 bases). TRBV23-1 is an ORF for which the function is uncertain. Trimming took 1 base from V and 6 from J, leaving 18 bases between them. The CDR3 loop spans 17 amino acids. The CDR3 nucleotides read TGCGCCAGCAGTCAATTATCAATCCCGAGGGCCCCCGGGGAGCTGTTTTTT. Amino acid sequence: CASSQLSIPRAPGELFF.

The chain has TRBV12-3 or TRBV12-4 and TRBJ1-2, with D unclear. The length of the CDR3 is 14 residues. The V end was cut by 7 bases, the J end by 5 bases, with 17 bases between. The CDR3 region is CASTPGNTPYGYTF. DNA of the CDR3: TGTGCCAGCACCCCGGGCAATACCCCATATGGCTACACCTTC.

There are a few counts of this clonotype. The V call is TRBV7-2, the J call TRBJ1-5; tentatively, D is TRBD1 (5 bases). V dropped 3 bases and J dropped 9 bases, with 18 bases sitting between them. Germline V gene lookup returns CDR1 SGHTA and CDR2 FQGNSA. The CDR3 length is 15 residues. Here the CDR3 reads CASSLSGGGLGPQHF. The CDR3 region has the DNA TGTGCCAGCAGCTTGTCCGGGGGGGGGTTGGGGCCCCAGCATTTT. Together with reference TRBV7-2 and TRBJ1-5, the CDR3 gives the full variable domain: GAGVSQSPSNKVTEKGKDVELRCDPISGHTALYWYRQSLGQGLEFLIYFQGNSAPDKSGLPSDRFSAERTGGSVSTLTIQRTQQEDSAVYLCASSLSGGGLGPQHFGDGTRLSIL.

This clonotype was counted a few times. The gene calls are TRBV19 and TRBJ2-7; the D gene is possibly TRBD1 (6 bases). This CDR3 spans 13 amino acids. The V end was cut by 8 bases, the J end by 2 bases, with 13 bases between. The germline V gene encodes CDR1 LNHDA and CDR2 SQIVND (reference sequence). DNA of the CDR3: TGTGCCAGTTCGTGGGGGCGCGCCTACGAGCAGTACTTC. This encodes CASSWGRAYEQYF.

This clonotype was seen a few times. The CDR3 DNA reads as TGCAGTGCTAGAGCGCTAGATAAGGTCACAGATACGCAGTATTTT. Translated: CSARALDKVTDTQYF. The chain joins TRBV20-1 to TRBJ2-3; D call uncertain. CDR1 is DFQATT and CDR2 is SNEGSKA in the germline V gene (reference sequence). The CDR3 runs to 15 residues. The V end lost 1 base, the J end lost 2 bases, and 13 bases lay between the germline ends.

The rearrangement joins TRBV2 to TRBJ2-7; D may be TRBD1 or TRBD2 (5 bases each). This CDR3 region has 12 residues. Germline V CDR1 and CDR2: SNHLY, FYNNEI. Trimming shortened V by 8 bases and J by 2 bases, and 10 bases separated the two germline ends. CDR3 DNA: TGTGCCAGCCGAGAGGGGACCTACGAGCAGTACTTC. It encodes CASREGTYEQYF.

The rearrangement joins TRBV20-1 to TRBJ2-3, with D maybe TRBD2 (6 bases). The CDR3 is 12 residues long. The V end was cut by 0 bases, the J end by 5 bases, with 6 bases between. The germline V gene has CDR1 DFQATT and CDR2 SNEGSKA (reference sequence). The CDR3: CSAREGGDTQYF. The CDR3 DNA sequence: TGCAGTGCTAGAGAGGGAGGAGATACGCAGTATTTT.

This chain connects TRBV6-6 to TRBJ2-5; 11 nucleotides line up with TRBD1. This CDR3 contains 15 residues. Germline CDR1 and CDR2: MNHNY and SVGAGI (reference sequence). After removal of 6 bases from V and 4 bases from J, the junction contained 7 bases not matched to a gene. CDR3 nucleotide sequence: TGTGCCAGCAGAGCGGACAGGGGGCGCGGAGAGACCCAGTACTTC. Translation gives CASRADRGRGETQYF.

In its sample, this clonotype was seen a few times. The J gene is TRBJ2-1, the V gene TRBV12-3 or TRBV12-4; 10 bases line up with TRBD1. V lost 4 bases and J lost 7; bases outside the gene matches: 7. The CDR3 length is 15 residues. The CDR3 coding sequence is TGTGCCAGCAGTTCCCGGGACAGGGGATTGAATGAGCAGTTCTTC. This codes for CASSSRDRGLNEQFF.